The 25 T cell receptor beta chains below were found in one sample sequenced in a study of blood T cell repertoires in COVID-19. Repertoires were generated with immunoSEQ multiplex PCR, while TCRdb's copy carries only in-frame clones and drops some. The sample shows 150,000 to 200,000 clones, approximately 90% of them seen only once. Sequenced material: peripheral blood. These receptors were collected from a man younger than 35 who had recovered from COVID-19.

The chain joins TRBV29-1 to TRBJ1-2, with a possible D match to TRBD1 (6 bases). CDR1 and CDR2 (germline): SQVTM, ANQGSEA. CDR3 length: 16 residues. Trimming shortened V by 6 bases and J by 0 bases, and 20 bases separated the two germline ends. CDR3 in amino acids: CSVPRIGQFPNYGYTF. CDR3 DNA sequence: TGCAGCGTCCCCCGGATAGGACAGTTTCCTAACTATGGCTACACCTTC.

V and J are TRBV6-5 and TRBJ2-3; a weak D match, TRBD1 (6 bases). This CDR3 spans 15 amino acids. The germline V gene encodes CDR1 MNHEY and CDR2 SVGAGI. V lost 2 bases, J lost 2 bases, and 11 bases lay in between. The CDR3 coding sequence is TGTGCCAGCAGTTACCAACAGGGCGTCACAGATACGCAGTATTTT. Translating gives CASSYQQGVTDTQYF.

The chain employs TRBV7-2 and TRBJ2-5, with 13 bases identical to TRBD2. The CDR3 length is 17 residues. The V segment lost 1 base and the J segment 5 bases; nucleotides outside the gene matches: 7. From germline, CDR1 is SGHTA and CDR2 FQGNSA. CDR3 sequence (DNA): TGTGCCAGCAGCTTAGGGTTACTAGCGGGAGGGTCGGAGACCCAGTACTTC. Its protein is CASSLGLLAGGSETQYF. The whole variable domain, remainder taken from reference TRBV7-2 and TRBJ2-5, is GAGVSQSPSNKVTEKGKDVELRCDPISGHTALYWYRQSLGQGLEFLIYFQGNSAPDKSGLPSDRFSAERTGGSVSTLTIQRTQQEDSAVYLCASSLGLLAGGSETQYFGPGTRLLVL.

V and J are TRBV18 and TRBJ2-1; 9 nucleotides agree with TRBD2. Germline V gives CDR1 KGHSH, CDR2 LQKENI. This CDR3 is 14 amino acids long. Trimming took 1 base from V and 9 from J; bases not matched to a gene: 4. In nucleotides, the CDR3 is TGTGCCAGCTCACCACTAGCGGGAGTCTTTGAGCAGTTCTTC. Protein product: CASSPLAGVFEQFF.

This rearrangement joins TRBV5-6 to TRBJ2-7; TRBD1 is a possible D gene (7 bases). Trimming stripped 4 bases from V and 6 bases from J, with 17 bases between. CDR1 is SGHDT and CDR2 is YYEEEE in the germline V gene. CDR3 length: 14 residues. CDR3 amino acids: CASSPRQGGSEQYF. CDR3 nucleotide sequence: TGTGCCAGCAGCCCAAGACAGGGAGGCTCCGAGCAGTACTTC.

For the CDR3, the DNA is TGTGCCAGCAGCCGCCGAGGGGGGAACACCGGGGAGCTGTTTTTT. Its protein is CASSRRGGNTGELFF. The chain couples TRBV3-1 (or the pseudogene TRBV3-2) to TRBJ2-2, with TRBD1 as a possible D gene (6 bases). Trimming pared 4 bases from V and 1 base from J, leaving 10 bases between. The CDR3 extends over 15 amino acids. Germline CDR1 LGHDT, CDR2 YNNKEL (reference sequence).

This chain uses TRBV7-9 with TRBJ1-2, with TRBD1 matching over 8 bases. J lost 2 bases, V lost 1 base, and 6 bases had no gene match. Looked up from germline, CDR1 is SEHNR and CDR2 is FQNEAQ (reference sequence). The CDR3 totals 16 residues. Written as DNA, the CDR3 is TGTGCCAGCAGCTTAGGGAGGACAGGGTTAAACTATGGCTACACCTTC. It yields the protein CASSLGRTGLNYGYTF.

The J gene is TRBJ1-1, the V gene TRBV5-6; the match to TRBD1 covers 7 bases. Trimming cost V 4 bases and J 9 bases; bases outside gene matches: 12. Looked up from germline, CDR1 is SGHDT and CDR2 is YYEEEE. The CDR3 totals 14 residues. The CDR3 DNA sequence: TGTGCCAGCAGCGAGGGACAGTTAGCGGAACAAGCTTTCTTT. Translated, it gives CASSEGQLAEQAFF.

This chain links TRBV5-1 with TRBJ1-5; 7 bases line up with TRBD1. CDR1 is SGHRS, CDR2 YFSETQ, per germline. The CDR3 totals 15 residues. The J segment lost 5 bases and the V segment lost 4 bases, leaving 9 bases of the junction unmatched. The CDR3: CASSMGDSSHQPQHF. CDR3 in DNA: TGCGCCAGCAGCATGGGGGACAGCAGCCATCAGCCCCAGCATTTT.

The chain joins TRBV12-3 or TRBV12-4 to TRBJ1-2; perhaps TRBD1 as D (6 bases). This CDR3 region has 13 residues. V was trimmed by 8 bases and J by 2 bases, leaving 12 bases between them. CDR3 loop: CASSQGTNYGYTF. In DNA, the CDR3 is TGTGCCAGCTCTCAGGGGACAAACTATGGCTACACCTTC.

A single count supports this clone. The chain links TRBV7-2 to TRBJ2-7; 11 bases are shared with TRBD2. Trimming at V came to 3 bases and at J to 3 bases, leaving 4 bases not matched to a gene. CDR3 size: 15 residues. Germline assignment: CDR1 SGHTA and CDR2 FQGNSA. CDR3 in DNA: TGTGCCAGCAGCTTTAGCGGGAGGGTAGACTACGAGCAGTACTTC. It is translated as CASSFSGRVDYEQYF.

The table lists this clone with a count of one. The chain's CDR3 is CSGRADYGYTF. The CDR3 nucleotides read TGCAGTGGTAGGGCGGACTATGGCTACACCTTC. J is TRBJ1-2 and V is TRBV20-1; D remains unclear. Germline-derived CDR1 and CDR2 are DFQATT and SNEGSKA (reference sequence). The CDR3 extends over 11 amino acids. The V gene lost 7 bases and the J gene lost 3 bases, with 9 bases spanning the gap.

V and J are TRBV27 and TRBJ2-2; a possible D gene is TRBD1 (6 bases). CDR3 length equals 17 residues. The germline gives CDR1 MNHEY, CDR2 SMNVEV (reference sequence). The V end lost 2 bases, the J end lost 5 bases, and 18 bases lay between the germline ends. CDR3 in DNA: TGTGCCAGCAGTTTAATTCCGCAGGCCAGGGGAACCGGGGAGCTGTTTTTT. Translated: CASSLIPQARGTGELFF.

The table lists this clone with a count of one. The chain uses TRBV11-2 and TRBJ2-1; D is perhaps TRBD1 (6 bases). This CDR3 has 15 residues. V lost 5 bases and J lost 4, with 15 bases in between. From germline, CDR1 is SGHAT and CDR2 FQNNGV. CDR3 DNA sequence: TGTGCCAGCAGCCCACAGGGTGGGGGTTACAATGAGCAGTTCTTC. As protein: CASSPQGGGYNEQFF.

This rearrangement joins TRBV6-5 to TRBJ1-1; D gene ambiguous. CDR1 MNHEY and CDR2 SVGAGI come from the germline V gene. CDR3 length: 14 amino acids. The ends were cut back, 3 bases at V and 11 bases at J, with 19 bases in the middle. The CDR3 DNA sequence: TGTGCCAGCAGTTATCCTGTGCCCGAGGCCCCGGCTTTCTTT. Translated, it gives CASSYPVPEAPAFF.

The chain is built from TRBV7-2 and TRBJ1-1; D is unresolved. There are 14 residues in the CDR3. Trimming left V 1 base short and J 1 base short, with 7 bases between. Germline CDR1 is SGHTA and CDR2 is FQGNSA. DNA for the CDR3: TGTGCCAGCAGCTTAGTACAGAGGAACACTGAAGCTTTCTTT. Amino acids: CASSLVQRNTEAFF.

The CDR3 coding sequence is TGTGCCAGCAGCTTATCGACAACTGGAAACACCATATATTTT. It yields the protein CASSLSTTGNTIYF. The genes are TRBV5-4 and TRBJ1-3; D ambiguous. CDR3 length: 14 amino acids. Germline CDR1 reads SGHNT; CDR2 reads YYREEE (reference sequence). Trimming took off 2 bases at V and 2 bases at J, with 8 bases between the two ends.

The chain is built from TRBV20-1 and TRBJ2-3; perhaps TRBD2 as D (5 bases). CDR3 length: 15 residues. Germline CDR1 DFQATT, CDR2 SNEGSKA (reference sequence). Trimming pared 3 bases from V and 2 bases from J, leaving 15 bases between. CDR3 loop: CSASNLPGSTDTQYF. The CDR3 nucleotides are TGCAGTGCTAGTAATTTACCGGGGTCCACAGATACGCAGTATTTT.

V usage is TRBV2 and J usage is TRBJ2-3; D unresolved. Germline V gives CDR1 SNHLY, CDR2 FYNNEI. Trimming took 3 bases from V and 8 from J, leaving 12 bases between them. The CDR3 consists of 13 residues. The CDR3 DNA is TGTGCCAGCAGTGACCAGACCAGAGGTACGCAGTATTTT. Translated: CASSDQTRGTQYF.

The genes are TRBV4-1 and TRBJ2-5, with TRBD1 matching 10 bases. The CDR3 is made up of 15 amino acids. Germline V gene lookup returns CDR1 MGHRA and CDR2 YSYEKL. With 6 bases clipped from V and 3 bases from J, the junction kept 7 bases outside the gene matches. CDR3 in DNA: TGCGCCAGCAGATCTGGACAGGGGGGAAAAGAGACCCAGTACTTC. Protein sequence: CASRSGQGGKETQYF.

V usage is TRBV6-5 and J usage is TRBJ1-2; TRBD1 agrees at 7 bases. CDR3 size: 13 residues. Germline assignment: CDR1 MNHEY and CDR2 SVGAGI. V shed 0 bases, J shed 13 bases, and the junction held 8 bases outside the gene matches. The CDR3 spells CASSYSSGQTSTF. CDR3 nucleotides: TGTGCCAGCAGTTACTCTTCGGGACAGACCAGCACCTTC.

This clone has just a few counts. The rearrangement uses TRBV19 and TRBJ1-6, with D possibly TRBD1 on 5 matching bases. V was cut by 3 bases and J by 4 bases, with 7 bases left in between. Per germline, CDR1 LNHDA and CDR2 SQIVND (reference sequence). The CDR3 consists of 14 residues. The CDR3: CASSIRQYNSPLHF. The DNA for the CDR3 is TGTGCCAGTAGTATTCGACAGTATAATTCACCCCTCCACTTT.

V usage is TRBV7-3 and J usage is TRBJ2-2; D perhaps matches TRBD1 (8 bases). The CDR3 has 15 residues. The V gene lost 5 bases and the J gene lost 4 bases, with 14 bases spanning the gap. The germline V gene has CDR1 SGHTA and CDR2 FQGTGA. CDR3 DNA: TGTGCCAGCAGCCCGACAGGGGAGGGCACCGGGGAGCTGTTTTTT. Translation gives CASSPTGEGTGELFF.

The CDR3 loop is CASSMDRVGEQFF. CDR3 nucleotide sequence: TGTGCCAGCAGCATGGACAGGGTGGGCGAGCAGTTCTTC. The rearrangement uses TRBV11-2 and TRBJ2-1; 8 bases are shared with TRBD1. This CDR3 spans 13 amino acids. V gave up 5 bases and J gave up 10 bases; unmatched junction bases: 7. The germline CDR1 and CDR2 sequences are SGHAT and FQNNGV.

This sequence joins TRBV27 and TRBJ2-7, with D possibly being TRBD2 (5 bases). This CDR3 has 12 residues. Per germline, CDR1 MNHEY and CDR2 SMNVEV (reference sequence). V lost 5 bases and J 7 bases, leaving 12 bases between the germline ends. The CDR3, as DNA: TGTGCCAGCAGTCCACCCCGGGGAGAGCAGTACTTC. As protein: CASSPPRGEQYF.